Detailed here is one T cell receptor beta chain. Antigen unknown. This may arise from a read error, as a much more abundant clone is one base away. These data come from a study of CD8 T cells in ankylosing spondylitis. Library preparation for TCR beta used quantitative 5'-RACE with molecular barcodes. TCRdb re-analysed the 5' RACE reads in MiXCR, keeping a single row per CDR3 protein. The sample holds over 95,000 distinct CDR3 sequences, 8% to 10% seen once. Study-wide results and limits: In ankylosing spondylitis patients, matched synovial fluid reportedly showed significant enrichment of disease-linked clones. A motif of several highly homologous TCR beta variants was seen as apparently characteristic of ankylosing spondylitis blood.

V was trimmed by 5 bases and J by 7 bases, leaving 12 bases between them. The germline V gene has CDR1 MNHNY and CDR2 SVGAGI (reference sequence). The CDR3 has 13 amino acids. This chain uses TRBV6-6 with TRBJ1-5; D gene uncertain. The TCR sequence derives from a male donor with ankylosing spondylitis or in good health (not recorded which). The sample taken for sequencing was blood, either unsorted or a sorted T cell fraction (not recorded which). The CDR3: CASSHRVDQPQHF. The DNA of the CDR3 is TGTGCCAGCAGTCACAGAGTGGACCAGCCCCAGCATTTT.